Given below is one T cell receptor beta chain in context. What it recognizes is unknown. Axillary draining lymph nodes of breast cancer patients supplied the node samples. These data are taken from a study of breast tumors, draining lymph nodes, adjacent tissues. Study-wide findings and caveats: Luminal-like breast cancer showed significantly greater tumor-nontumor repertoire similarity than basal-like breast cancer did. Most tumor T cells seemingly derive from lymph node, then expand in tumor. Tumors had less TCR diversity than lymph nodes, more than nontumor tissue. The lymph node origin of tumor T cells was framed as consistent with a hypothesis, not demonstrated.

This CDR3 comprises 21 residues. The V gene's germline CDR1 is KGHSH and CDR2 LQKENI. MiXCR was run by TCRdb on the multiplex PCR reads, yielding one entry per CDR3 protein. The sample has 270,000 or so distinct CDR3 sequences; about 33% are singletons. Input material: axillary lymph node tissue. The sequence derives from a female donor with breast cancer. Some clones in this sample may be carry-over from other donors' samples. The V and J genes are TRBV18 and TRBJ1-5, with 16 bases matching TRBD2. The closer fit of TRBJ2-3 to the DNA end suggests the J call may be wrong. In DNA, the CDR3 is TGTGCCAGCTCCCCCATAGCGCCGGGACTAGCGGGAGGGCCAAGCACAGATACGCAGTATTTT. This encodes CASSPIAPGLAGGPSTDTQYF.